A selection of T cell receptor beta chains follows, all from one sample in a study of T cell responses to AZD1222 COVID-19 vaccine. Sequencing used immunoSEQ multiplex PCR; TCRdb keeps in-frame clones, though not all of them. The profile shows 55,000 to 65,000 clones, around 86% of them singletons. The specimen comprised peripheral blood, sampled on day 0 of AZD1222 vaccination. The receptors derive from an adult in good health. Each CDR3 is given with its conserved first and last residue. Each record gives: D gene, clone size, J gene, V gene, CDR3 protein, CDR3 DNA. The D gene is left open where the match is weak. Some rows have no size entry. The others give once, few or many, or a class for an expanded clone.

d_gene: -
abundance: -
j_gene: TRBJ1-3
v_gene: TRBV9
CDR3aa: CASSVDLGRAPGNTIYF
CDR3nt: TGTGCCAGCAGCGTAGATCTTGGCAGGGCCCCTGGAAACACCATATATTTT

d_gene: -
abundance: -
j_gene: TRBJ1-5
v_gene: TRBV7-6
CDR3aa: CASSLGGAGNQPQHF
CDR3nt: TGTGCCAGCAGCTTAGGGGGGGCCGGCAATCAGCCCCAGCATTTT

d_gene: -
abundance: -
j_gene: TRBJ2-2
v_gene: TRBV9
CDR3aa: CASSATGANTGELFF
CDR3nt: TGTGCCAGCAGCGCGACAGGAGCGAACACCGGGGAGCTGTTTTTT

d_gene: TRBD1
abundance: -
j_gene: TRBJ2-2
v_gene: TRBV6-5
CDR3aa: CASSYPGQAGELFF
CDR3nt: TGTGCCAGCAGTTATCCCGGACAGGCCGGGGAGCTGTTTTTT

d_gene: -
abundance: -
j_gene: TRBJ1-5
v_gene: TRBV6-5
CDR3aa: CASTASPGSNQPQHF
CDR3nt: TGTGCCAGCACTGCAAGCCCGGGTAGCAATCAGCCCCAGCATTTT

d_gene: TRBD2
abundance: once
j_gene: TRBJ2-2
v_gene: TRBV5-4
CDR3aa: CAVNMERGGLGGELFF
CDR3nt: TGTGCCGTGAACATGGAGCGGGGGGGCCTTGGCGGGGAGCTGTTTTTT

d_gene: TRBD1
abundance: -
j_gene: TRBJ1-2
v_gene: TRBV25-1
CDR3aa: CASSHRTGNYGYTF
CDR3nt: TGTGCCAGCAGCCATAGGACAGGAAACTATGGCTACACCTTC

d_gene: TRBD1
abundance: -
j_gene: TRBJ1-2
v_gene: TRBV6-5
CDR3aa: CASSPITGARYGYTF
CDR3nt: TGTGCCAGCAGCCCGATTACAGGGGCCCGGTATGGCTACACCTTC

d_gene: -
abundance: -
j_gene: TRBJ2-1
v_gene: TRBV7-8
CDR3aa: CASSLAELNEQFF
CDR3nt: TGTGCCAGCAGCTTAGCGGAGCTTAATGAGCAGTTCTTC

d_gene: TRBD2
abundance: -
j_gene: TRBJ2-1
v_gene: TRBV27
CDR3aa: CASSPALAGGQPAPYNEQFF
CDR3nt: TGTGCCAGCAGTCCCGCCCTAGCGGGGGGCCAACCCGCCCCCTACAATGAGCAGTTCTTC

d_gene: TRBD1
abundance: -
j_gene: TRBJ2-1
v_gene: TRBV10-3
CDR3aa: CAISERGQTYNEQFF
CDR3nt: TGTGCCATCAGTGAACGGGGACAGACCTACAATGAGCAGTTCTTC

d_gene: -
abundance: -
j_gene: TRBJ2-3
v_gene: TRBV10-3
CDR3aa: CAILGDVTDTQYF
CDR3nt: TGTGCCATCTTAGGGGATGTCACAGATACGCAGTATTTT

d_gene: -
abundance: -
j_gene: TRBJ1-5
v_gene: TRBV12-2
CDR3aa: CASRLSQTGDLNQPQHF
CDR3nt: TGTGCAAGTCGCTTATCCCAGACAGGGGACCTCAATCAGCCCCAGCATTTT

d_gene: TRBD1
abundance: few
j_gene: TRBJ2-7
v_gene: TRBV6-5
CDR3aa: CASSSRTGEQYF
CDR3nt: TGTGCCAGCAGTTCGAGGACAGGCGAGCAGTACTTC

d_gene: -
abundance: -
j_gene: TRBJ1-2
v_gene: TRBV5-1
CDR3aa: CASSLDSGDNYGYTF
CDR3nt: TGCGCCAGCAGCTTGGATTCCGGGGACAACTATGGCTACACCTTC

d_gene: -
abundance: -
j_gene: TRBJ1-4
v_gene: TRBV4-2
CDR3aa: CASSRWVGATNEKLFF
CDR3nt: TGTGCCAGCAGCCGATGGGTAGGTGCAACTAATGAAAAACTGTTTTTT

d_gene: TRBD2
abundance: -
j_gene: TRBJ2-3
v_gene: TRBV25-1
CDR3aa: CASSVGGVLTDTQYF
CDR3nt: TGTGCCAGCAGTGTGGGGGGGGTGCTCACAGATACGCAGTATTTT